The 9 T cell receptor beta chains reported below all come from one sample, sequenced in a study of early stage breast cancer tumors. Clones were read by immunoSEQ multiplex PCR, and TCRdb kept only the in-frame ones, dropping some. The data show around 20,000 clones, around 88% seen once. Sequencing was performed on blood. These receptor sequences come from a person aged 70 to 85 with breast cancer.

V and J are TRBV30 and TRBJ2-6; 8 nucleotides agree with TRBD1. V lost 2 bases to trimming and J lost 1 base; unmatched junction nucleotides: 4. There are 16 residues in the CDR3. The germline V gene has CDR1 GTSNPN and CDR2 SVGIG (reference sequence). The CDR3 region is CAWSLRQGSGANVLTF. The CDR3 DNA sequence: TGTGCCTGGAGTCTTCGACAGGGGTCTGGGGCCAACGTCCTGACTTTC. Supplemented by reference TRBV30 and TRBJ2-6, the full variable domain reads SQTIHQWPATLVQPVGSPLSLECTVEGTSNPNLYWYRQAAGRGLQLLFYSVGIGQISSEVPQNLSASRPQDRQFILSSKKLLLSDSGFYLCAWSLRQGSGANVLTFGAGSRLTVL.

The chain combines TRBV6-1 with TRBJ2-3; 10 nucleotides line up with TRBD1. After removal of 6 bases from V and 1 base from J, the junction contained 4 bases not matched to a gene. The length of the CDR3 is 15 residues. Germline assignment: CDR1 MNHNS and CDR2 SASEGT. The DNA of the CDR3 is TGTGCCAGCAGCTCCGGGACAGGGGGCACAGATACGCAGTATTTT. It codes for CASSSGTGGTDTQYF.

This clone has just one count. The chain is built from TRBV6-6 and TRBJ2-1; maybe TRBD1 (5 bases). Germline CDR1 reads MNHNY; CDR2 reads SVGAGI (reference sequence). V dropped 7 bases and J dropped 0 bases, with 16 bases sitting between them. This CDR3 region has 16 residues. CDR3: CASTPRQRGSYNEQFF. Written as DNA, the CDR3 is TGTGCCAGCACACCCCGACAGCGAGGCTCCTACAATGAGCAGTTCTTC.

The genes are TRBV7-8 and TRBJ1-2; 7 positions agree with TRBD1. The length of the CDR3 is 13 residues. Germline V gene data show CDR1 as SGHVS and CDR2 as FQNEAQ. Trimming at V came to 6 bases and at J to 8 bases, leaving 9 bases not matched to a gene. CDR3 bases: TGTGCCAGCAGATTACAGGGGCTGGGAGGCTACACCTTC. This sequence encodes CASRLQGLGGYTF.

The rearrangement links TRBV7-6 to TRBJ2-2, with 7 bases matching TRBD1. The V and J ends lost 4 bases and 1 base, in that order; junction bases with no gene match: 6. The CDR3 is made up of 16 amino acids. Germline V gives CDR1 SGHVS, CDR2 FNYEAQ. The chain's CDR3 is CASSSPGQMNTGELFF. The CDR3 DNA reads TGTGCCAGCAGCTCCCCGGGACAGATGAACACCGGGGAGCTGTTTTTT.

The J gene is TRBJ1-6, the V gene TRBV9; D is uncertain. The CDR3 has 14 residues. From germline, CDR1 is SGDLS and CDR2 YYNGEE. V lost 4 bases to trimming and J lost 10 bases, with 15 bases between them. The CDR3 DNA follows: TGTGCCAGCAGCCCCCGGAGAGGAGGATCACCCCTCCACTTT. Its protein is CASSPRRGGSPLHF.

This clone appeared a single time. This chain connects TRBV2 to TRBJ2-2, with unresolved D. CDR1 is SNHLY, CDR2 FYNNEI, per germline. The ends were cut back, 7 bases at V and 0 bases at J, with 15 bases in the middle. This CDR3 spans 16 amino acids. The CDR3 sequence is CASKPTAFANTGELFF. The CDR3 coding sequence is TGTGCCAGCAAGCCTACAGCTTTCGCGAACACCGGGGAGCTGTTTTTT.

This chain uses TRBV7-2 with TRBJ2-5, with D perhaps matching TRBD2 (6 bases). Germline CDR1 SGHTA, CDR2 FQGNSA. V was shortened by 2 bases and J by 3 bases, with 13 bases between the two germline ends. This CDR3 spans 15 amino acids. CDR3 coding DNA: TGTGCCAGCAGCTTATATACTAGCCAGAAAGAGACCCAGTACTTC. Protein: CASSLYTSQKETQYF.

This clone was counted once. V usage is TRBV13 and J usage is TRBJ2-3; 13 nucleotides agree with TRBD2. Germline assignment: CDR1 PRHDT and CDR2 FYEKMQ (reference sequence). The junction had 6 bases not matched to a gene; V was cut back by 5 bases and J by 4 bases. This CDR3 is 16 amino acids long. Here the CDR3 DNA reads TGTGCCAGCAGCCCCCGACTAGCGGGGGGCTCAGATACGCAGTATTTT. This gives the protein CASSPRLAGGSDTQYF.